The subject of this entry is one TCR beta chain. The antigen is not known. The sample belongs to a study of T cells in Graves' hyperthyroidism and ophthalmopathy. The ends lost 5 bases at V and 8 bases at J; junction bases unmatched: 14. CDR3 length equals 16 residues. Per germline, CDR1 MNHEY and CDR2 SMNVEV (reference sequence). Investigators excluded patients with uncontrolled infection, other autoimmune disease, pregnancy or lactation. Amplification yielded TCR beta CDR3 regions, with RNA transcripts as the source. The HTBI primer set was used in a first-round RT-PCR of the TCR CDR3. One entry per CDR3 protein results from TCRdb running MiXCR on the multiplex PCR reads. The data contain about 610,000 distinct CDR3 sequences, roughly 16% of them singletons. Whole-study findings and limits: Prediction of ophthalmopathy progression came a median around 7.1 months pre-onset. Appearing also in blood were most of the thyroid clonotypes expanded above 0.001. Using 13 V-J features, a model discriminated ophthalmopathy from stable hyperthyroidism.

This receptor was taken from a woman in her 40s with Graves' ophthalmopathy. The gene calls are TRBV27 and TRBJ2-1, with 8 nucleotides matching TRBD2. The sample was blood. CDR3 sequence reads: CASSPGTSERGDEQFF. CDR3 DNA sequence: TGTGCCAGCAGTCCTGGGACTAGTGAAAGGGGGGATGAGCAGTTCTTC.